Reported below is one TCR beta chain. Data came from immunoSEQ multiplex PCR; TCRdb stores just in-frame clones and leaves some out. The profile covers just under 75,000 clones, with approximately 90% appearing a single time and roughly 0.45% taken by the ten largest. These data belong to a study of OX40 agonist ivuxolimab in advanced cancers. The V and J ends lost 3 bases and 2 bases, in that order; junction bases with no gene match: 4. Germline V CDR1 and CDR2: SGHTA, FQGNSA. This CDR3 spans 16 amino acids. The V and J genes are TRBV7-2 and TRBJ1-3; 10 bases map to TRBD1. This specimen consisted of CD4+ or CD8+ T cells sorted from blood, obtained in a trial of the OX40 agonist ivuxolimab. The receptor was isolated from an adult with an advanced solid tumor such as melanoma, head and neck, liver or kidney cancer. CDR3 loop: CASSFLGTGAGNTIYF. Written as DNA, the CDR3 is TGTGCCAGCAGCTTCCTGGGGACAGGGGCTGGAAACACCATATATTTT.